This T cell receptor beta chain emerged from a study of T-cell memory formation after mild COVID-19. Study-wide context: Clusters were largely donor specific.

This clonotype has only a few counts. CDR3 length equals 15 residues. Deletions cut 2 bases from V and 7 bases from J, with 18 bases between. Germline V gene sequence: CDR1 SEHNR, CDR2 FQNEAQ (reference sequence). In TCRdb, the 5' RACE reads were re-called with MiXCR into one record per CDR3 protein. The sample consists of 150,000 to 200,000 distinct CDR3 sequences, around 20% of them appearing once. The origin of this receptor is a man between 18 and 35 years old who had mild COVID-19 (a few samples of this study predate the infection). Cell type and time point are not known. V usage is TRBV7-9 and J usage is TRBJ2-7, with a tentative D call TRBD1 (5 bases). The sample comprised PBMCs or a T cell subset sorted from them (not recorded which). Here the CDR3 DNA reads TGTGCCAGCAGCTTAACCGGACATCCTCAGGGTGAGCAGTACTTC. It specifies CASSLTGHPQGEQYF.